What follows are 12 T cell receptor beta chains derived from one specimen sequenced in a study of blood T cell repertoires in COVID-19. The table came from immunoSEQ multiplex PCR; TCRdb's copy has only in-frame clones and leaves some out. The sample yields roughly 130,000 clones, 84% seen once. Source material: peripheral blood. The receptors originated from a woman in her fifties or sixties with acute or convalescent COVID-19.

The chain couples TRBV2 to TRBJ1-2; D unresolved. The V gene's germline CDR1 is SNHLY and CDR2 FYNNEI. This CDR3 comprises 13 residues. V lost 6 bases to trimming and J lost 3 bases, with 11 bases between them. The CDR3 DNA sequence: TGTGCCAGCAGGTTCGGCGGAGACTATGGCTACACCTTC. Its protein product is CASRFGGDYGYTF. Variable domain in full (rest from reference TRBV2 and TRBJ1-2): EPEVTQTPSHQVTQMGQEVILRCVPISNHLYFYWYRQILGQKVEFLVSFYNNEISEKSEIFDDQFSVERPDGSNFTLKIRSTKLEDSAMYFCASRFGGDYGYTFGSGTRLTVV.

The chain is built from TRBV7-9 and TRBJ2-2; TRBD2 is a possible D gene (6 bases). There are 15 residues in the CDR3. Per germline, CDR1 SEHNR and CDR2 FQNEAQ (reference sequence). Trimming removed 7 bases at V and 1 base at J, with 13 bases between. The CDR3: CASTSSGGNTGELFF. The CDR3 DNA reads as TGTGCCAGCACCTCCTCCGGGGGGAACACCGGGGAGCTGTTTTTT. Combining the CDR3 with reference TRBV7-9 and TRBJ2-2 gives the whole variable domain DTGVSQNPRHKITKRGQNVTFRCDPISEHNRLYWYRQTLGQGPEFLTYFQNEAQLEKSRLLSDRFSAERPKGSFSTLEIQRTEQGDSAMYLCASTSSGGNTGELFFGEGSRLTVL.

The chain employs TRBV7-9 and TRBJ2-7; D perhaps matches TRBD1 (5 bases). Trimming shortened V by 1 base and J by 6 bases, and 16 bases separated the two germline ends. Per germline, CDR1 SEHNR and CDR2 FQNEAQ (reference sequence). CDR3 length: 15 amino acids. In nucleotides, the CDR3 is TGTGCCAGCAGCTTAGGATCCGGCAGGGAAACCGAGCAGTACGTC. Amino acid sequence: CASSLGSGRETEQYV.

The chain carries TRBV27 and TRBJ1-6; TRBD1 matches 8 bases. Unmatched junction bases numbered 14, after V lost 2 bases and J lost 11 bases. CDR3 length: 17 amino acids. CDR1 and CDR2 from the germline V gene are MNHEY and SMNVEV (reference sequence). The CDR3 sequence: CASSLRGGQGGRTPLHF. The CDR3 DNA reads TGTGCCAGCAGTTTAAGGGGTGGACAGGGAGGGCGAACACCCCTCCACTTT.

The rearrangement joins TRBV11-2 to TRBJ1-5; D unclear. V was shortened by 0 bases and J by 4 bases, with 10 bases between the two germline ends. In germline, CDR1 is SGHAT, CDR2 FQNNGV. The CDR3 loop spans 15 amino acids. CDR3: CASSLENGWNQPQHF. DNA for the CDR3: TGTGCCAGCAGCTTAGAAAACGGGTGGAATCAGCCCCAGCATTTT.

The chain joins TRBV9 to TRBJ1-1; 8 nucleotides line up with TRBD1. J lost 11 bases, V lost 4 bases, and 10 bases had no gene match. Germline CDR1 reads SGDLS; CDR2 reads YYNGEE. This CDR3 is 13 amino acids long. The CDR3 nucleotides are TGTGCCAGCAGCCTAGGGCGGACAGGGAATGCTTTCTTT. Translated: CASSLGRTGNAFF.

J is TRBJ2-5 and V is TRBV28; TRBD1 might be the D (6 bases). V was clipped by 4 bases and J by 2 bases, with 8 bases between them. Germline CDR1 reads MDHEN; CDR2 reads SYDVKM. The CDR3 has 13 residues. The CDR3 reads CASSSGQQETQYF. CDR3 coding DNA: TGTGCCAGCAGTTCCGGACAGCAAGAGACCCAGTACTTC.

The chain has TRBV7-2 and TRBJ1-1, with unresolved D. This CDR3 has 13 amino acids. V shed 2 bases and J shed 0 bases, with 4 bases lying between them. Germline V lookup: CDR1 SGHTA, CDR2 FQGNSA. The DNA of the CDR3 is TGTGCCAGCAGCTTACAGTTGAACACTGAAGCTTTCTTT. It codes for CASSLQLNTEAFF.

This chain links TRBV6-6 with TRBJ2-7; D is perhaps TRBD2 (6 bases). The CDR3 loop spans 13 amino acids. Trimming left V 2 bases short and J 6 bases short, with 11 bases between. In germline, CDR1 is MNHNY, CDR2 SVGAGI (reference sequence). CDR3 DNA: TGTGCCAGCAGTTACCAAGGACTAAGCGAGCAGTACTTC. Translation: CASSYQGLSEQYF.

The V call is TRBV28, the J call TRBJ2-7; D is uncertain. V gave up 3 bases and J gave up 3 bases, with 9 bases separating them. From germline, CDR1 is MDHEN and CDR2 SYDVKM. The CDR3 is 13 amino acids. CDR3 sequence (DNA): TGTGCCAGCAGTTTTTCTTCCCTCTACGAGCAGTACTTC. Protein sequence: CASSFSSLYEQYF.

V is TRBV27 and J is TRBJ1-6; TRBD1 aligns across 9 bases. This CDR3 is built from 14 residues. J lost 7 bases, V lost 4 bases, and 2 bases had no gene match. The germline CDR1 and CDR2 sequences are MNHEY and SMNVEV (reference sequence). CDR3 sequence: CASSSGTGNSPLHF. The CDR3 DNA reads TGTGCCAGCAGTTCCGGGACAGGGAATTCACCCCTCCACTTT.

CDR3 sequence reads: CASSQGARLEGYTF. Written as DNA, the CDR3 is TGTGCCAGCAGCCAGGGGGCGAGGTTGGAGGGCTACACCTTC. J is TRBJ1-2 and V is TRBV28, with 8 bases that match TRBD1. Germline V gene data show CDR1 as MDHEN and CDR2 as SYDVKM. The length of the CDR3 is 14 residues. The trim removed 6 bases at V and 8 bases at J, leaving 11 bases unmatched.